The 3 T cell receptor beta chains below were found in one sample sequenced in a study of identical twins. TCRdb redid the calling of the 5' RACE reads with MiXCR, one entry per CDR3 protein. The table records 650,000 to 750,000 distinct CDR3 sequences, 21% of them present only once. This sample was also put to use in a study of T cells expressing NK-cell markers.

Sequencing was performed on PBMCs. These receptors originate from a young woman in good health.

This rearrangement joins TRBV5-6 to TRBJ2-7, with TRBD2 matching over 8 bases. The V gene's germline CDR1 is SGHDT and CDR2 YYEEEE. With 3 bases clipped from V and 7 bases from J, the junction kept 9 bases outside the gene matches. The CDR3 length is 14 residues. CDR3 nucleotides: TGTGCCAGCAGCTACCCCTCAGCGGGGGAGGAGCAGTACTTC. The encoded protein is CASSYPSAGEEQYF. Full variable domain (rest looked up from reference TRBV5-6 and TRBJ2-7): DAGVTQSPTHLIKTRGQQVTLRCSPKSGHDTVSWYQQALGQGPQFIFQYYEEEERQRGNFPDRFSGHQFPNYSSELNVNALLLGDSALYLCASSYPSAGEEQYFGPGTRLTVT.

The chain recombines TRBV6-1 with TRBJ2-1; D unclear. The V end was cut by 6 bases, the J end by 12 bases, with 18 bases between. The CDR3 covers 13 residues. Germline CDR1 and CDR2: MNHNS and SASEGT. The CDR3 reads CASSQSIISRQFF. CDR3 coding DNA: TGTGCCAGCAGCCAATCAATAATATCAAGGCAGTTCTTC.

This chain connects TRBV20-1 to TRBJ1-6; maybe TRBD1 (6 bases). V was pared by 1 base and J by 7 bases, with 14 bases between. The CDR3 covers 15 residues. The germline V gene encodes CDR1 DFQATT and CDR2 SNEGSKA (reference sequence). CDR3 region: CSARAWNRENSPLHF. As DNA, the CDR3 is TGCAGTGCTAGAGCTTGGAACAGGGAAAATTCACCCCTCCACTTT.